The clone carrying this TCR beta chain was counted between two and nine times. No antigen is known for it. Patient tissue came from resections in Japan or China, 2014–2017. This record comes from a study of immune evolution from preneoplasia to lung adenocarcinoma. General study findings and limits: Normal lung had the highest top T cell clone frequencies. Later-stage lesions appeared to have more T cells, more diversity, less clonality.

This CDR3 is 18 amino acids long. Germline V gene data show CDR1 as SQVTM and CDR2 as ANQGSEA. The ends were cut back, 1 base at V and 0 bases at J, with 21 bases in the middle. Some clones are missing from TCRdb's copy, which holds only in-frame ones; the method was immunoSEQ multiplex PCR. Among some 1,800 clones listed, roughly 73% were seen once. Sequencing input: FFPE minimally invasive lung adenocarcinoma tissue. This clonotype originated in a person aged 60 to 85 with lung adenocarcinoma. V is TRBV29-1 and J is TRBJ1-2; a possible D gene is TRBD1 (6 bases). The CDR3 nucleotides are TGCAGCGTTGAAGGGCGATGGGGCAGGGGAGTTTCTAACTATGGCTACACCTTC. This gives the protein CSVEGRWGRGVSNYGYTF. Looking up the rest from reference TRBV29-1 and TRBJ1-2 gives the full variable domain: SAVISQKPSRDICQRGTSLTIQCQVDSQVTMMFWYRQQPGQSLTLIATANQGSEATYESGFVIDKFPISRPNLTFSTLTVSNMSPEDSSIYLCSVEGRWGRGVSNYGYTFGSGTRLTVV.